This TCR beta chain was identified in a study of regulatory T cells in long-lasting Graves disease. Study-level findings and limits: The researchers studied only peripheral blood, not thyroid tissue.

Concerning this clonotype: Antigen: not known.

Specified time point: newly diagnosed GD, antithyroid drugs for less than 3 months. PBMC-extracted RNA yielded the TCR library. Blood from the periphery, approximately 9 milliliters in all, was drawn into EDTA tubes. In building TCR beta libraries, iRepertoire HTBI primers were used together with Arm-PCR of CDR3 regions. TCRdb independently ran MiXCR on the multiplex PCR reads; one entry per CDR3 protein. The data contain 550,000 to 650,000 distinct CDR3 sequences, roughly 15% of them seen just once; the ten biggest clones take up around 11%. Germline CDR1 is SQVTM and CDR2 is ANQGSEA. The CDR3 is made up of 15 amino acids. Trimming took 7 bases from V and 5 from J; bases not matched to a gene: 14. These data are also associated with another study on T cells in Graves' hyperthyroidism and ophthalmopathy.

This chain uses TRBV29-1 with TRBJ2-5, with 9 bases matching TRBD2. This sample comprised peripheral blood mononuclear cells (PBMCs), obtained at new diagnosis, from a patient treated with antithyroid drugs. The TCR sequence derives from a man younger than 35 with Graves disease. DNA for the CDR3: TGCAGCGGGATGGCGGGGCTAGCGGGATGGGAGACCCAGTACTTC. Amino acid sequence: CSGMAGLAGWETQYF.